This TCR beta chain comes out of a study of T cell repertoires in cytomegalovirus infection (dated by TCRdb to between 2018 and 2020). Context from the whole study: Because public TCR beta signatures pointed to carriage of CMV infection together with the matching HLA type, the HLA type of each donor mattered for the analysis. Results the study describes overall, beyond this receptor: The ex vivo response was dominated by HLA-C-restricted CMV-specific TCR beta clonotypes, which also provided the single most frequent clonotype in two of eight donors. In both this cohort and an independent cohort of more than 350 donors, the cumulative frequency of public TCR beta family members distinguished carriers of CMV infection plus the relevant HLA type.

The CDR3 has 13 amino acids, counting the end cysteine and phenylalanine. Only the CDR3 DNA is retained, 39 bases long and in frame from the first base. The germline V gene gives CDR1 as ENHRY and CDR2 as SYGVKD. Ends trimmed: V by 8 bases, J by 7 bases; bases unmatched to a gene: 6. This clonotype occurred a few times. Its antigen remains unidentified. Base qualities are missing; no much larger clone stands one base away. Sequencing relied on an Illumina HiSeq 1500. The public reads were quality trimmed at Q25 with fastp and then assembled into clones with MiXCR by TCRdb, keeping productive beta chains. Merged by CDR3 protein, the rows form single entries marked with the most common genes and DNA. A total of fewer than 300,000 distinct CDR3 sequences appear in this sample, roughly 24% of them only once. The top ten clonotypes cover about 14% of the sample.

The chain was built from TRBV10-3 and TRBJ2-1, with 9 bases aligning to TRBD1. This receptor was identified in a human donor in good health (CMV status not recorded). Some clones in this sample may be carry-over from other donors' samples. Sequencing input: PBMCs. The DNA sequence reads TGTGCCATCCGGACAGGGGAAACGAATGAGCAGTTCTTC. Translated, this is CAIRTGETNEQFF.